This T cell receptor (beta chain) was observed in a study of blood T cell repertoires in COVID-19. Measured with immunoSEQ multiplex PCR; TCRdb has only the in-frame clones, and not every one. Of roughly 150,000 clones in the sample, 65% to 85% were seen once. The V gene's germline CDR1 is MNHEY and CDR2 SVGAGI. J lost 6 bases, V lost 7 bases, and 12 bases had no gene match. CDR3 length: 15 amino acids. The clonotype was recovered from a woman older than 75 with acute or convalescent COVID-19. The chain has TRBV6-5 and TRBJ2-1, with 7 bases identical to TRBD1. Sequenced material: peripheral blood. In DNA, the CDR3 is TGTGCCAGCACCCCTCCAAGGGGGCGAGGCAATGAGCAGTTCTTC. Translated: CASTPPRGRGNEQFF.